The 27 T cell receptor beta chains reported below all come from one sample, sequenced in a study of blood T cell repertoires in COVID-19. Clones were read by immunoSEQ multiplex PCR, and TCRdb kept only the in-frame ones, dropping some. The data contain some 160,000 clones, 80% to 85% of them singletons. Material for sequencing was PBMCs or T cells enriched from blood (not recorded which). The origin of the receptors is a woman aged 50 to 60 who had recovered from COVID-19.

The J gene is TRBJ1-2, the V gene TRBV5-6; the match to TRBD1 covers 9 bases. The V segment lost 4 bases and the J segment 5 bases; nucleotides outside the gene matches: 9. This CDR3 is 15 amino acids long. In germline, CDR1 is SGHDT, CDR2 YYEEEE. The CDR3: CASSPQQGALYGYTF. The CDR3 DNA sequence: TGTGCCAGCAGCCCCCAACAGGGGGCTCTTTATGGCTACACCTTC. Looking up the rest from reference TRBV5-6 and TRBJ1-2 gives the full variable domain: DAGVTQSPTHLIKTRGQQVTLRCSPKSGHDTVSWYQQALGQGPQFIFQYYEEEERQRGNFPDRFSGHQFPNYSSELNVNALLLGDSALYLCASSPQQGALYGYTFGSGTRLTVV.

CDR3 amino acids: CASSPTTEGKAFF. The CDR3 nucleotides read TGTGCCAGCAGCCCTACTACGGAGGGAAAAGCTTTCTTT. The rearrangement uses TRBV3-1 (or the pseudogene TRBV3-2) and TRBJ1-1, with D unresolved. Trimming took 4 bases from V and 9 from J, leaving 15 bases between them. This CDR3 is 13 amino acids long. The V gene's germline CDR1 is LGHDT and CDR2 YNNKEL (reference sequence).

The J gene is TRBJ2-1, the V gene TRBV12-5, with unresolved D. The CDR3 totals 15 residues. Trimming removed 3 bases from V and 4 bases from J, with 13 bases in between. Germline V lookup: CDR1 LGHNT, CDR2 FRNRAP. The CDR3 bases are TGTGCTAGTGGTTTAGGAGCCTCTACGTACAATGAGCAGTTCTTC. Protein product: CASGLGASTYNEQFF.

The chain uses TRBV7-2 and TRBJ2-6; tentatively, D is TRBD2 (6 bases). With 10 bases removed from V and 3 bases from J, the gap between germline ends came to 19 bases. Germline V lookup: CDR1 SGHTA, CDR2 FQGNSA. The CDR3 is made up of 16 amino acids. The CDR3 loop is CATTRRELGGANVLTF. The CDR3 DNA sequence: TGTGCCACCACGAGACGGGAGCTAGGTGGGGCCAACGTCCTGACTTTC.

This chain links TRBV12-5 with TRBJ1-3; 7 nucleotides agree with TRBD1. CDR3 size: 17 residues. Germline-derived CDR1 and CDR2 are LGHNT and FRNRAP. Trimming cost V 2 bases and J 3 bases; bases outside gene matches: 10. The DNA of the CDR3 is TGTGCTAGTGGTTTGAATCCAGGGGGAAGAGTTGGAAACACCATATATTTT. As protein: CASGLNPGGRVGNTIYF.

The sample holds many counts of this clone. The chain recombines TRBV2 with TRBJ1-3; D gene unclear. CDR1 and CDR2 from the germline V gene are SNHLY and FYNNEI. V was cut by 0 bases and J by 1 base, with 7 bases left in between. CDR3 length: 15 residues. In DNA, the CDR3 is TGTGCCAGCAGTGAAGCTTCGGGTTCTGGAAACACCATATATTTT. As protein: CASSEASGSGNTIYF.

The rearrangement uses TRBV27 and TRBJ2-3; D possibly corresponds to TRBD2 (6 bases). Germline CDR1 is MNHEY and CDR2 is SMNVEV (reference sequence). The CDR3 extends over 15 amino acids. The V end lost 4 bases, the J end lost 9 bases, and 20 bases lay between the germline ends. As DNA, the CDR3 is TGTGCCAGCAGTTATAGCGCGGGCGGAGGGTCGACGCAGTATTTT. Translation gives CASSYSAGGGSTQYF.

V is TRBV28 and J is TRBJ2-1; a weak D match, TRBD1 (6 bases). This CDR3 is built from 14 residues. Trimming took 7 bases from V and 5 from J, leaving 15 bases between them. Per the germline V gene, CDR1 is MDHEN and CDR2 is SYDVKM. The CDR3 region has the DNA TGTGCCAGCACCCAGTACCCAGGGGACAATGAGCAGTTCTTC. It specifies CASTQYPGDNEQFF.

The rearrangement uses TRBV5-1 and TRBJ2-3; D unclear. From germline, CDR1 is SGHRS and CDR2 YFSETQ. V gave up 1 base and J gave up 0 bases, with 12 bases separating them. This CDR3 has 16 residues. CDR3 coding DNA: TGCGCCAGCAGCTTGAGCTTGGGCGCTAGCACAGATACGCAGTATTTT. This gives the protein CASSLSLGASTDTQYF.

In this sample, this clone turned up a few times. The genes are TRBV3-1 (or the pseudogene TRBV3-2) and TRBJ1-2; D is possibly TRBD1 (5 bases). V lost 4 bases to trimming and J lost 7 bases, with 13 bases between them. Germline CDR1 is LGHDT and CDR2 is YNNKEL (reference sequence). The CDR3 runs to 13 residues. This CDR3 is CASSPTRVSGYTF. CDR3 bases: TGTGCCAGCAGCCCCACCAGGGTTAGTGGCTACACCTTC.

In DNA, the CDR3 is TGTGCCAGCAGCCCTGCTTGGACAGGGGGTGACGAGCAGTACTTC. It translates to CASSPAWTGGDEQYF. V gene TRBV3-1 (or the pseudogene TRBV3-2) combines with J gene TRBJ2-7; the match to TRBD1 covers 10 bases. The CDR3 is made up of 15 amino acids. V lost 4 bases, J lost 5 bases, and 8 bases stayed unmatched. The V gene's germline CDR1 is LGHDT and CDR2 YNNKEL (reference sequence).

This clone was counted once. The chain joins TRBV4-3 to TRBJ2-1, with D perhaps TRBD2 (5 bases). The CDR3 covers 18 residues. CDR1 is LGHNA and CDR2 is YSLEER in the germline V gene. V was cut by 0 bases and J by 6 bases, with 21 bases left in between. CDR3 protein: CASSQDQHLSLGSNEQFF. The CDR3 DNA is TGCGCCAGCAGCCAAGATCAACACCTCAGTTTGGGGAGCAATGAGCAGTTCTTC.

This rearrangement joins TRBV24-1 to TRBJ2-2; D is unresolved. V dropped 5 bases and J dropped 7 bases, with 7 bases sitting between them. The CDR3 is 12 amino acids. Germline V lookup: CDR1 KGHDR, CDR2 SFDVKD. CDR3 bases: TGTGCCACCAGTGCTCTAGGCGGGGAGCTGTTTTTT. Translation gives CATSALGGELFF.

This chain links TRBV6-5 with TRBJ1-1, with D perhaps TRBD1 (5 bases). Germline V gene data show CDR1 as MNHEY and CDR2 as SVGAGI. Trimming shortened V by 6 bases and J by 2 bases, and 10 bases separated the two germline ends. This CDR3 is built from 13 residues. The CDR3 loop is CASSHDSNTEAFF. CDR3 DNA sequence: TGTGCCAGCAGCCACGACAGCAACACTGAAGCTTTCTTT.

CDR3 region: CASSFKSSGSTDTQYF. In nucleotides, the CDR3 is TGTGCCAGCAGCTTCAAGTCTAGCGGGAGCACAGATACGCAGTATTTT. The rearrangement links TRBV5-4 to TRBJ2-3; 8 nucleotides align to TRBD2. This CDR3 is 16 amino acids long. Germline V CDR1 and CDR2: SGHNT, YYREEE (reference sequence). The V gene end was trimmed by 2 bases and the J gene end by 0 bases; junction bases not matched to a gene: 5.

The gene calls are TRBV27 and TRBJ2-7, with 11 bases that match TRBD2. Germline loops: CDR1 MNHEY, CDR2 SMNVEV (reference sequence). V was clipped by 3 bases and J by 2 bases; unmatched bases: 9. This CDR3 has 17 amino acids. The CDR3 loop reads CASSFYPTSGATYEQYF. The CDR3 DNA is TGTGCCAGCAGTTTCTACCCGACTAGCGGGGCCACCTACGAGCAGTACTTC.

The V and J genes are TRBV29-1 and TRBJ2-3; TRBD2 matches 8 bases. This CDR3 has 14 amino acids. V shed 4 bases, J shed 4 bases, and the junction held 7 bases outside the gene matches. Germline CDR1 is SQVTM and CDR2 is ANQGSEA. CDR3 sequence (DNA): TGCAGCGTTGCGGGGGGGAGTGTGGCAGATACGCAGTATTTT. Amino acid sequence: CSVAGGSVADTQYF.

J is TRBJ2-3 and V is TRBV7-6, with 7 bases identical to TRBD2. V lost 5 bases to trimming and J lost 2 bases; unmatched junction nucleotides: 10. Germline CDR1 and CDR2: SGHVS and FNYEAQ. The CDR3 is made up of 16 amino acids. CDR3 sequence reads: CASSELRRGFTDTQYF. DNA of the CDR3: TGTGCCAGCAGCGAACTCCGGCGGGGGTTCACAGATACGCAGTATTTT.

This rearrangement joins TRBV28 to TRBJ2-1; 7 bases align to TRBD2. The V and J ends lost 5 bases and 14 bases, in that order; junction bases with no gene match: 9. The CDR3 covers 12 residues. Looked up from germline, CDR1 is MDHEN and CDR2 is SYDVKM. The CDR3 loop is CASSPPWREKFF. The CDR3, as DNA: TGTGCCAGCAGTCCCCCATGGCGGGAGAAGTTCTTC.

This clone has more than one count but fewer than ten. The chain joins TRBV7-3 to TRBJ1-6; possible D gene TRBD1, 6 bases. V lost 5 bases and J 10 bases, leaving 12 bases between the germline ends. The CDR3 is 13 amino acids. The germline V gene encodes CDR1 SGHTA and CDR2 FQGTGA. CDR3 DNA: TGTGCCAGCAGCCAGCAGGGGCGATCACCCCTCCACTTT. It is translated as CASSQQGRSPLHF.

The rearrangement joins TRBV28 to TRBJ2-5; TRBD1 might be the D (5 bases). This CDR3 is built from 16 residues. V lost 5 bases and J lost 5, with 21 bases in between. CDR1 MDHEN and CDR2 SYDVKM come from the germline V gene. The CDR3 coding sequence is TGTGCCAGCAGTCCTCGGCCCGGCAGGGTACGGGAGACCCAGTACTTC. Its protein product is CASSPRPGRVRETQYF.

J is TRBJ2-5 and V is TRBV5-1, with a weak D call TRBD2 (6 bases). The germline CDR1 and CDR2 sequences are SGHRS and YFSETQ. There are 11 residues in the CDR3. With 7 bases removed from V and 5 bases from J, the gap between germline ends came to 9 bases. The CDR3: CASAGRETQYF. CDR3 coding DNA: TGCGCCAGCGCGGGAAGGGAGACCCAGTACTTC.

This chain joins TRBV6-5 and TRBJ1-2; no firm D call. This CDR3 comprises 14 residues. V was pared by 7 bases and J by 7 bases, with 19 bases between. Per germline, CDR1 MNHEY and CDR2 SVGAGI. The CDR3 DNA reads TGTGCCAGCAAGTGGGCAGGTTTGGTTGGTGGCTACACCTTC. It specifies CASKWAGLVGGYTF.

The chain couples TRBV9 to TRBJ1-3, with a tentative D call TRBD1 (5 bases). The germline V and J ends were trimmed by 0 bases and 4 bases, with 17 bases remaining between them. The CDR3 totals 17 residues. Germline V gene sequence: CDR1 SGDLS, CDR2 YYNGEE. DNA of the CDR3: TGTGCCAGCAGCGTAGCAGGGCCTAACCTTCGAGGAAACACCATATATTTT. Translated, it gives CASSVAGPNLRGNTIYF.

This clone was counted only a few times. This chain links TRBV7-8 with TRBJ1-4; 8 bases agree with TRBD1. Germline V gene lookup returns CDR1 SGHVS and CDR2 FQNEAQ. The trim removed 8 bases at V and 4 bases at J, leaving 9 bases unmatched. The length of the CDR3 is 15 residues. DNA for the CDR3: TGTGCCAGCGGACAGGGCCTGGGGATTAATGAAAAACTGTTTTTT. Its translation is CASGQGLGINEKLFF.

This clone has just a few counts. The rearrangement links TRBV12-5 to TRBJ2-4; TRBD2 might be the D (5 bases). Looked up from germline, CDR1 is LGHNT and CDR2 is FRNRAP. V was clipped by 2 bases and J by 0 bases, with 20 bases between them. CDR3 length equals 19 residues. The CDR3 loop is CASGLPLQGVGVAKNIQYF. DNA for the CDR3: TGTGCTAGTGGTTTGCCACTCCAAGGAGTGGGAGTAGCCAAAAACATTCAGTACTTC.

The genes are TRBV7-2 and TRBJ1-1; D is unclear. The V and J ends lost 5 bases and 0 bases respectively, with 7 bases between them. The CDR3 consists of 13 residues. Germline CDR1 and CDR2: SGHTA and FQGNSA. The CDR3 nucleotides are TGTGCCAGCAGCCAACAGATGAACACTGAAGCTTTCTTT. This encodes CASSQQMNTEAFF.